This is a list of T cell receptor beta chains from one sample in a study of PD-L1 blockade in urothelial cancer. Clones were sequenced by immunoSEQ multiplex PCR, and TCRdb holds only the in-frame ones, with some missing. The table has around 20,000 clones, about 86% seen once. The sample was PBMCs, taken around atezolizumab (anti-PD-L1) treatment. The receptor source for this set is a man aged 45 to 65 with urothelial cancer. CDR3s leave out the opening cysteine and the closing phenylalanine or tryptophan.

TRBJ2-1 TRBV11-3 ASSQRDSYNEQF
TRBJ2-1 TRBV29-1 SVERGEQF
TRBJ2-7 TRBV4-1 ASSQWGGLDGNEQY
TRBJ2-5 TRBV7-9 ASSTGTSGGETQY
TRBJ2-7 TRBV2 ASSVGLYEQY
TRBJ1-1 TRBV28 ASSLPKQGWGTEAF
TRBJ2-3 TRBV7-2 ASSPGLARDTQY
TRBJ1-3 TRBV9 ASSVLSPAVPSSGNTIY
TRBJ2-4 TRBV5-8 ASSLRGGTGGTNIQY
TRBJ2-7 TRBV11-3 ASSAGLAGGRDEQY
TRBJ2-2 TRBV7-9 ASSRTGDTGELF
TRBJ2-1 TRBV10-3 AISEGTSYSNEQF
TRBJ2-3 TRBV15 ATSRRPLAGASDTQY
TRBJ2-5 TRBV13 ASSLGAETQY
TRBJ1-6 TRBV19 ASSTGYNSPLH
TRBJ2-5 TRBV9 ASSVGLAGGEETQY
TRBJ1-6 TRBV5-4 ASRATGANSPLH
TRBJ2-1 TRBV6-4 ASSLLWAGGDEQF
TRBJ2-5 TRBV23-1 ASSPSDRDRARETQY
TRBJ1-3 TRBV6-5 ASSYVVLEGNTIY
TRBJ1-6 TRBV2 ASSMAGPSSYNSPLH
TRBJ1-5 TRBV6-5 ASSPDRLSNQPQH
TRBJ2-4 TRBV4-2 ASSQGGFEDIQY
TRBJ1-2 TRBV6-5 ASSTGPGESGYT
TRBJ2-7 TRBV30 AWSVSVYEQY
TRBJ2-5 TRBV7-9 ASGTGGSLVQETQY
TRBJ2-4 TRBV5-4 ASSGEGLAKNIQY
TRBJ2-1 TRBV9 ASSVVGNYNEQF
TRBJ2-1 TRBV6-1 ASSARRVNEQF
TRBJ1-1 TRBV18 ASSSTDRVNTEAF
TRBJ1-2 TRBV6-6 ASSSLDGYT
TRBJ2-3 TRBV2 ASSPRAQGTDTQY
TRBJ2-6 TRBV5-1 ASSRAGSSYGANVLT
TRBJ2-3 TRBV7-2 ASSLDGTALITDTQY
TRBJ2-3 TRBV30 AWSPPGQGTDTQY
TRBJ2-7 TRBV19 ASSYRENSYEQY
TRBJ1-5 TRBV28 ASRLGQGIGQPQH
TRBJ2-7 TRBV30 AWRESQTDRGLSEQY
TRBJ2-1 TRBV14 ASSQDLAGSEQF
TRBJ2-7 TRBV5-4 ASSLGVSGGSSYEQY
TRBJ1-5 TRBV27 ASSLGGSGQPQH
TRBJ2-3 TRBV7-8 ASSPGTSINTQY
TRBJ2-5 TRBV7-2 ASSLHQETQY
TRBJ2-1 TRBV18 ASSPPGRLYEQF
TRBJ2-3 TRBV7-3 ASSRGFGTDTQY
TRBJ2-7 TRBV10-1 ASSESSFGGRASSYEQY
TRBJ2-5 TRBV15 ATSRDKGRDYQEAQY
TRBJ2-5 TRBV10-3 AIASGRDQETQY
TRBJ2-5 TRBV2 ASSEGYQGIPHRETQY
TRBJ2-3 TRBV18 ASSPTAGLTDTQY
TRBJ2-7 TRBV7-9 ASSLGLAGGGDYEQY
TRBJ2-3 TRBV4-1 ASSQEFPGRGLSDTQY
TRBJ2-3 TRBV6-4 ASRLVKMRNPSTDTQY
TRBJ2-2 TRBV6-6 ASSYRTGFTGELF